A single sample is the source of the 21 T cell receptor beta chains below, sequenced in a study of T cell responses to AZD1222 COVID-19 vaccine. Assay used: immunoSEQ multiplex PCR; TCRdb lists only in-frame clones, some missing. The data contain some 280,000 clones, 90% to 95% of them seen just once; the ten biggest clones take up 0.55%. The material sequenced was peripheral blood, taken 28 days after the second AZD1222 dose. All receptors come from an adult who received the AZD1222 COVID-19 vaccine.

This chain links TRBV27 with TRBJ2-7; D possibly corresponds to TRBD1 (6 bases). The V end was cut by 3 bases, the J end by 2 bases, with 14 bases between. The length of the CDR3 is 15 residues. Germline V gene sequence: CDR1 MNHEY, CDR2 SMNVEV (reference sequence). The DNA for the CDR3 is TGTGCCAGCAGTTTGGCACAGGGTCTGACCTACGAGCAGTACTTC. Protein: CASSLAQGLTYEQYF.

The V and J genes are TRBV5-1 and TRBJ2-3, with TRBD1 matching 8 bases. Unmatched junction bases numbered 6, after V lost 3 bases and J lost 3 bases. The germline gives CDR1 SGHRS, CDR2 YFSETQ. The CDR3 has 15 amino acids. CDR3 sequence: CASSSGQGGTDTQYF. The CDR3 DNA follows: TGCGCCAGCAGCTCTGGACAGGGTGGAACAGATACGCAGTATTTT.

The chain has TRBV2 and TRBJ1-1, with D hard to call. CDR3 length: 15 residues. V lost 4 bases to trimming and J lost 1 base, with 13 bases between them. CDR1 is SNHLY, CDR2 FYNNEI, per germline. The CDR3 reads CASSASRLTNTEAFF. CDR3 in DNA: TGTGCCAGCAGTGCATCCCGACTGACGAACACTGAAGCTTTCTTT.

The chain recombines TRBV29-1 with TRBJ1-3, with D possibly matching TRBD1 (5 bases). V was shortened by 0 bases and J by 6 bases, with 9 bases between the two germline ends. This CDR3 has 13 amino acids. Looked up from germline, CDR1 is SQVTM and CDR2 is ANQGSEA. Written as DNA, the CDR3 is TGCAGCGTTGAAGAGGGGGGGATAAACACCATATATTTT. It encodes CSVEEGGINTIYF.

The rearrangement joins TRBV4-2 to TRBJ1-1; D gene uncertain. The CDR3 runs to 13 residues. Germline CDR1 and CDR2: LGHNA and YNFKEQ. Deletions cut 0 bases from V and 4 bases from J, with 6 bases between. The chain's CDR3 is CASSQEAGTEAFF. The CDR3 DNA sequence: TGTGCCAGCAGCCAAGAAGCGGGCACTGAAGCTTTCTTT.

CDR3 DNA: TGTGCCAGCAGCCAAGAGATGACGATCCAAGAGACCCAGTACTTC. It is translated as CASSQEMTIQETQYF. The chain recombines TRBV3-1 (or the pseudogene TRBV3-2) with TRBJ2-5, with unresolved D. Germline V gene lookup returns CDR1 LGHDT and CDR2 YNNKEL (reference sequence). The CDR3 runs 15 residues. Trimming cost V 0 bases and J 1 base, with 9 bases left between them.

The CDR3, as DNA: TGTGCCAGCTCACCAGGGGGGCAAGGGCGTGAAAAACTGTTTTTT. Translated: CASSPGGQGREKLFF. The genes are TRBV18 and TRBJ1-4; possible D gene TRBD1, 6 bases. In germline, CDR1 is KGHSH, CDR2 LQKENI. The V end lost 2 bases, the J end lost 7 bases, and 14 bases lay between the germline ends. The CDR3 is 15 amino acids. Together with reference TRBV18 and TRBJ1-4, the CDR3 gives the full variable domain: NAGVMQNPRHLVRRRGQEARLRCSPMKGHSHVYWYRQLPEEGLKFMVYLQKENIIDESGMPKERFSAEFPKEGPSILRIQQVVRGDSAAYFCASSPGGQGREKLFFGSGTQLSVL.

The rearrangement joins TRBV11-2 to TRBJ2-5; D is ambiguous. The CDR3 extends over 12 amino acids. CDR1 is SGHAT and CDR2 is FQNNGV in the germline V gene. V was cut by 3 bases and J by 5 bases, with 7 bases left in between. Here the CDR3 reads CASSFVGETQYF. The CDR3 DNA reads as TGTGCCAGCAGCTTCGTGGGTGAGACCCAGTACTTC. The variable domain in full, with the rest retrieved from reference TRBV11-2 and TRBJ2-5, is EAGVAQSPRYKIIEKRQSVAFWCNPISGHATLYWYQQILGQGPKLLIQFQNNGVVDDSQLPKDRFSAERLKGVDSTLKIQPAKLEDSAVYLCASSFVGETQYFGPGTRLLVL.

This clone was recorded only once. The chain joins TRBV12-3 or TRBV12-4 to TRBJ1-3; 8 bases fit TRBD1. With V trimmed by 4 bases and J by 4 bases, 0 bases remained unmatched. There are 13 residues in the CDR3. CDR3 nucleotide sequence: TGTGCCAGCAGTTCAGGGGGCGGAAACACCATATATTTT. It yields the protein CASSSGGGNTIYF.

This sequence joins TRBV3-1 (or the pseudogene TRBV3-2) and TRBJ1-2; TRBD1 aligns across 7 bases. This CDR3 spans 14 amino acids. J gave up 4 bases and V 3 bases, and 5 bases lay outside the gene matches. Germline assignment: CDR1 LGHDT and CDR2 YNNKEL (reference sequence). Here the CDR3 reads CASSHRQGPYGYTF. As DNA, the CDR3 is TGTGCCAGCAGCCACCGACAGGGACCCTATGGCTACACCTTC.

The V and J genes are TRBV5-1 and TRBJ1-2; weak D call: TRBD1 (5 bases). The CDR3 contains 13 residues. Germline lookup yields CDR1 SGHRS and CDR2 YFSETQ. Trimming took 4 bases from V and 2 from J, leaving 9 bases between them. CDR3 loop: CASSPGQNYGYTF. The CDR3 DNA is TGCGCCAGCAGCCCAGGACAAAACTATGGCTACACCTTC.

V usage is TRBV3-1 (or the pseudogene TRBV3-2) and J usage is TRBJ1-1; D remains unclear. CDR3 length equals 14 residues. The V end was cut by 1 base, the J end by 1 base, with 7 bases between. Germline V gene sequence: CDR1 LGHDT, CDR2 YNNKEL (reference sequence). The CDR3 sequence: CASSQGVGNTEAFF. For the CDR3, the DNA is TGTGCCAGCAGCCAAGGAGTGGGGAACACTGAAGCTTTCTTT.

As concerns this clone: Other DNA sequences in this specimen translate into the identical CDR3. CDR3 sequence reads: CASSLGTTQETQYF. In nucleotides, the CDR3 is TGCGCCAGCAGCTTGGGGACTACTCAAGAGACCCAGTACTTC. The chain is built from TRBV5-1 and TRBJ2-5; tentatively, D is TRBD2 (6 bases). Germline V gene data show CDR1 as SGHRS and CDR2 as YFSETQ. V lost 0 bases, J lost 2 bases, and 8 bases lay in between. The CDR3 is 14 amino acids.

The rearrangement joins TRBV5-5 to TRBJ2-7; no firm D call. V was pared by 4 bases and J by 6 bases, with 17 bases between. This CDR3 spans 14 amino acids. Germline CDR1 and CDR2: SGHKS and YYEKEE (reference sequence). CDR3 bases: TGTGCCAGCAGCCCCTTCCTGGGTACGATCGAGCAGTACTTC. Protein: CASSPFLGTIEQYF.

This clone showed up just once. The CDR3, as DNA: TGTGCCAGCAGTAATCCTCACAGGGGAGGGGAGCTGTTTTTT. Its translation: CASSNPHRGGELFF. V gene TRBV28 combines with J gene TRBJ2-2, with 7 bases aligning to TRBD1. This CDR3 has 14 residues. The ends lost 5 bases at V and 8 bases at J; junction bases unmatched: 8. CDR1 and CDR2 (germline): MDHEN, SYDVKM.

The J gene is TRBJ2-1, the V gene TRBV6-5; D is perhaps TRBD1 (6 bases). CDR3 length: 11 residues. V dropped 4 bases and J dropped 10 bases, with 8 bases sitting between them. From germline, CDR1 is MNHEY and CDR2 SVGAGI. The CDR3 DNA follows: TGTGCCAGCAGTTGGGGGCCCGAGCAGTTCTTC. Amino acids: CASSWGPEQFF.

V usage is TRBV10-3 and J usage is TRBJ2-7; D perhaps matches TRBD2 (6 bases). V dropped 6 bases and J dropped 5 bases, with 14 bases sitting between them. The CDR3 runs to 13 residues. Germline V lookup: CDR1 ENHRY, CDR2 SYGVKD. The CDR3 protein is CAISRENRNEQYF. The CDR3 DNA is TGTGCCATCAGCCGGGAGAATCGGAACGAGCAGTACTTC.

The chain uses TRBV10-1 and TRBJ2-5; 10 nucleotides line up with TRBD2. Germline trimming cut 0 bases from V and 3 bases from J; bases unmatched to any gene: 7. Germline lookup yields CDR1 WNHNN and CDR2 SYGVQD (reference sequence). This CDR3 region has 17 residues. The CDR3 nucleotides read TGCGCCAGCAGTGAGTCGACGCTAGCGGGGGCCAAAGAGACCCAGTACTTC. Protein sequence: CASSESTLAGAKETQYF.

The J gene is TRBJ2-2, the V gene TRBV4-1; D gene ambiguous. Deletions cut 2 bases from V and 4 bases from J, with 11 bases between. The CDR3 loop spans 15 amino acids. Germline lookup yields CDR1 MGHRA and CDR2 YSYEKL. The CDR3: CASSQPRDTTGELFF. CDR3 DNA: TGCGCCAGCAGCCAACCGCGCGATACCACCGGGGAGCTGTTTTTT.

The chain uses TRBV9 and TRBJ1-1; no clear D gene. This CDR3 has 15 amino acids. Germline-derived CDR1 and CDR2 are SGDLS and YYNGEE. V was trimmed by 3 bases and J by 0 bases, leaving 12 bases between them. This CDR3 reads CASSGDPTLNTEAFF. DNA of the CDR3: TGTGCCAGCAGCGGAGACCCGACATTGAACACTGAAGCTTTCTTT.

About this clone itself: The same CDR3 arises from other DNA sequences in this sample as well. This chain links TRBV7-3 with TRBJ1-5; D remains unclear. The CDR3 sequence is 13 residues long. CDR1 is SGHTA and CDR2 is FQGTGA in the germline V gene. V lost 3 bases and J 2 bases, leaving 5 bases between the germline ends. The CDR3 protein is CASSLSGNQPQHF. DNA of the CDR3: TGTGCCAGCAGCTTGTCTGGCAATCAGCCCCAGCATTTT.